The 32 T cell receptor beta chains below were found in one sample sequenced in a study of shared clonotypes between healthy human individuals. TCRdb's table, derived via immunoSEQ multiplex PCR, lists solely in-frame clones and lacks some. The data hold roughly 810,000 clones, with 90% to 98% observed a single time. CD8 cells classed as naive were CD45RO-negative and positively selected for CCR7, excluding terminally differentiated effector memory CD45RA+ cells. The specimen was naive CD8+ T cells sorted from blood. Receptors were obtained from a young man in good health.

This chain links TRBV14 with TRBJ2-5; possible D gene TRBD1, 6 bases. Germline V lookup: CDR1 SGHDN, CDR2 FVKESK. Trimming stripped 6 bases from V and 2 bases from J, with 25 bases between. The CDR3 consists of 18 residues. The CDR3 DNA follows: TGTGCCAGCAGTCCACCCAGGGGCCTAACCAGAACTCAAGAGACCCAGTACTTC. It translates to CASSPPRGLTRTQETQYF.

The J gene is TRBJ2-7, the V gene TRBV27; D remains ambiguous. The V gene's germline CDR1 is MNHEY and CDR2 SMNVEV (reference sequence). The ends were cut back, 0 bases at V and 0 bases at J, with 6 bases in the middle. CDR3 length: 14 residues. CDR3 in amino acids: CASSLSVYSYEQYF. The CDR3 bases are TGTGCCAGCAGTTTATCGGTTTACTCCTACGAGCAGTACTTC.

This chain links TRBV29-1 with TRBJ1-1, with 10 bases identical to TRBD1. The CDR3 contains 14 residues. Germline values: CDR1 SQVTM, CDR2 ANQGSEA. Trimming cost V 4 bases and J 10 bases; bases outside gene matches: 12. CDR3 sequence (DNA): TGCAGCGTTGTAACAGCCGGGACAGGGGCGGCAGCTTTCTTT. It specifies CSVVTAGTGAAAFF.

The chain is built from TRBV7-3 and TRBJ2-5; D not certain. The CDR3 consists of 13 residues. Trimming shortened V by 1 base and J by 5 bases, and 8 bases separated the two germline ends. Per germline, CDR1 SGHTA and CDR2 FQGTGA. The CDR3 sequence: CASSLNVAETQYF. The CDR3 bases are TGTGCCAGCAGCTTAAACGTGGCGGAGACCCAGTACTTC. The entire variable domain, with the rest obtained from reference TRBV7-3 and TRBJ2-5, is as follows: GAGVSQTPSNKVTEKGKYVELRCDPISGHTALYWYRQSLGQGPEFLIYFQGTGAADDSGLPNDRFFAVRPEGSVSTLKIQRTERGDSAVYLCASSLNVAETQYFGPGTRLLVL.

The chain combines TRBV7-2 with TRBJ2-7, with TRBD1 matching 7 bases. The CDR3 length is 15 residues. Germline trimming cut 1 base from V and 1 base from J; bases unmatched to any gene: 4. CDR1 SGHTA and CDR2 FQGNSA come from the germline V gene. As DNA, the CDR3 is TGTGCCAGCAGCTTAGACAGGGGCCCTTCCTACGAGCAGTACTTC. Its translation is CASSLDRGPSYEQYF.

The V call is TRBV28, the J call TRBJ1-1; D remains unclear. The ends were cut back, 3 bases at V and 3 bases at J, with 5 bases in the middle. This CDR3 has 12 amino acids. Germline values: CDR1 MDHEN, CDR2 SYDVKM. The CDR3 region is CASSFFDTEAFF. CDR3 coding DNA: TGTGCCAGCAGTTTTTTTGACACTGAAGCTTTCTTT.

This chain links TRBV19 with TRBJ1-2; D not certain. The V end was cut by 9 bases, the J end by 2 bases, with 19 bases between. Germline CDR1 is LNHDA and CDR2 is SQIVND (reference sequence). This CDR3 is 15 amino acids long. The DNA for the CDR3 is TGTGCCAGCCCGCCGGATTGGGGAAGGAACTATGGCTACACCTTC. It encodes CASPPDWGRNYGYTF.

The chain couples TRBV19 to TRBJ2-1, with D perhaps being TRBD1 or TRBD2 (5 bases each). CDR1 and CDR2 (germline): LNHDA, SQIVND (reference sequence). There are 14 residues in the CDR3. V lost 5 bases and J lost 10, with 18 bases in between. For the CDR3, the DNA is TGTGCCAGTAGTTTCGGGGCTACGGCCGGGGAGCAGTTCTTC. Protein: CASSFGATAGEQFF. The complete variable domain, with remaining parts taken from reference TRBV19 and TRBJ2-1, reads DGGITQSPKYLFRKEGQNVTLSCEQNLNHDAMYWYRQDPGQGLRLIYYSQIVNDFQKGDIAEGYSVSREKKESFPLTVTSAQKNPTAFYLCASSFGATAGEQFFGPGTRLTVL.

The chain is built from TRBV7-9 and TRBJ2-1; TRBD2 agrees at 7 bases. This CDR3 comprises 14 residues. The germline V gene encodes CDR1 SEHNR and CDR2 FQNEAQ (reference sequence). Unmatched junction bases numbered 4, after V lost 5 bases and J lost 3 bases. CDR3 loop: CASSNRDYYNEQFF. The CDR3 nucleotides are TGTGCCAGCAGCAACCGGGACTACTACAATGAGCAGTTCTTC.

The chain joins TRBV9 to TRBJ2-1; D possibly corresponds to TRBD2 (5 bases). CDR3 length: 16 residues. V lost 0 bases and J lost 0, with 10 bases in between. The germline CDR1 and CDR2 sequences are SGDLS and YYNGEE. The CDR3 loop is CASSVGSGSSYNEQFF. The CDR3 coding sequence is TGTGCCAGCAGCGTAGGGTCGGGAAGCTCCTACAATGAGCAGTTCTTC.

CDR3 nucleotide sequence: TGTGCCAGCCACTTCATGACCCTAGCTAACTCAGATACGCAGTATTTT. It codes for CASHFMTLANSDTQYF. This rearrangement joins TRBV6-6 to TRBJ2-3; a possible D gene is TRBD2 (5 bases). V was pared by 8 bases and J by 4 bases, with 22 bases between. The germline V gene has CDR1 MNHNY and CDR2 SVGAGI (reference sequence). The CDR3 consists of 16 residues.

The V call is TRBV5-5, the J call TRBJ1-5, with TRBD1 identical over 7 bases. Per germline, CDR1 SGHKS and CDR2 YYEKEE (reference sequence). After removal of 2 bases from V and 2 bases from J, the junction contained 4 bases not matched to a gene. This CDR3 contains 15 residues. The CDR3 loop is CASSLSGGGNQPQHF. The CDR3 DNA is TGTGCCAGCAGCTTATCAGGGGGAGGCAATCAGCCCCAGCATTTT.

The chain is built from TRBV7-8 and TRBJ1-4; D is unresolved. Germline CDR1 is SGHVS and CDR2 is FQNEAQ. This CDR3 spans 16 amino acids. Deletions cut 5 bases from V and 8 bases from J, with 21 bases between. This CDR3 is CASSSRPGPLMEKLFF. CDR3 bases: TGTGCCAGCAGCAGCCGGCCCGGTCCCCTAATGGAAAAACTGTTTTTT.

This sequence joins TRBV2 and TRBJ2-1, with 10 bases matching TRBD1. The germline CDR1 and CDR2 sequences are SNHLY and FYNNEI. V was pared by 1 base and J by 2 bases, with 8 bases of the junction left unmatched. The CDR3 has 18 amino acids. The CDR3 nucleotides are TGTGCCAGCAGTGAAGGGACAGGGGGTTATGTCGCCTACAATGAGCAGTTCTTC. It encodes CASSEGTGGYVAYNEQFF.

This chain links TRBV28 with TRBJ2-3; weak D call: TRBD1 (6 bases). CDR3 length: 13 amino acids. Germline-derived CDR1 and CDR2 are MDHEN and SYDVKM. V gave up 4 bases and J gave up 2 bases, with 7 bases separating them. The CDR3 loop is CASSYRATDTQYF. DNA of the CDR3: TGTGCCAGCAGTTACAGGGCCACAGATACGCAGTATTTT.

J is TRBJ2-1 and V is TRBV5-1; 8 bases line up with TRBD1. The CDR3 covers 15 residues. Germline V lookup: CDR1 SGHRS, CDR2 YFSETQ. V dropped 0 bases and J dropped 5; count of bases not matched to a gene: 4. CDR3 nucleotide sequence: TGCGCCAGCAGCTTGGGCGACAGGGGTGACAATGAGCAGTTCTTC. The encoded protein is CASSLGDRGDNEQFF.

The DNA of the CDR3 is TGTGCCAGCAGCTCAGGACAAAACACCGGGGAGCTGTTTTTT. Protein sequence: CASSSGQNTGELFF. V and J are TRBV5-5 and TRBJ2-2; possible D gene TRBD1, 5 bases. The CDR3 is made up of 14 amino acids. The V and J ends lost 3 bases and 2 bases respectively, with 8 bases between them. Germline V gives CDR1 SGHKS, CDR2 YYEKEE (reference sequence).

The chain is built from TRBV19 and TRBJ1-1; 7 bases are shared with TRBD1. The CDR3 covers 16 residues. From germline, CDR1 is LNHDA and CDR2 SQIVND (reference sequence). The V and J ends lost 5 bases and 3 bases, in that order; junction bases with no gene match: 12. CDR3 sequence: CASSPWTGGGYTEAFF. The CDR3 DNA reads as TGTGCCAGTAGTCCCTGGACAGGAGGGGGGTACACTGAAGCTTTCTTT.

The chain uses TRBV19 and TRBJ2-4, with 7 bases fitting TRBD1. The CDR3 totals 16 residues. CDR1 is LNHDA and CDR2 is SQIVND in the germline V gene (reference sequence). Trimming cost V 3 bases and J 3 bases; bases outside gene matches: 8. The CDR3 loop reads CASSIPWPGGKNIQYF. In DNA form, the CDR3 reads TGTGCCAGTAGTATCCCTTGGCCAGGGGGCAAAAACATTCAGTACTTC.

The chain has TRBV6-5 and TRBJ2-3, with D unclear. The V end lost 4 bases, the J end lost 6 bases, and 8 bases lay between the germline ends. This CDR3 has 12 amino acids. Germline CDR1 and CDR2: MNHEY and SVGAGI. Here the CDR3 DNA reads TGTGCCAGCAGTTTCCATGGGGATACGCAGTATTTT. It specifies CASSFHGDTQYF.

V is TRBV9 and J is TRBJ2-7; D may be TRBD2 (6 bases). Trimming left V 5 bases short and J 4 bases short, with 22 bases between. Germline V CDR1 and CDR2: SGDLS, YYNGEE. This CDR3 has 16 amino acids. The chain's CDR3 is CASSGGDGLARYEQYF. Written as DNA, the CDR3 is TGTGCCAGCAGTGGAGGAGATGGGCTAGCGAGGTACGAGCAGTACTTC.

The chain uses TRBV7-9 and TRBJ2-6; TRBD2 is a possible D gene (6 bases). The CDR3 is 18 amino acids. Trimming left V 6 bases short and J 0 bases short, with 18 bases between. In germline, CDR1 is SEHNR, CDR2 FQNEAQ (reference sequence). In nucleotides, the CDR3 is TGTGCCAGCAGATTGCCGGGACGGGACTTCTCTGGGGCCAACGTCCTGACTTTC. Translation: CASRLPGRDFSGANVLTF.

The V gene is TRBV11-3, the J gene TRBJ2-1, with 7 nucleotides matching TRBD2. CDR1 and CDR2 from the germline V gene are SGHNT and YENEEA. The CDR3 consists of 16 residues. J was trimmed by 0 bases and V by 5 bases; bases with no gene match: 7. The CDR3 protein is CASSPSGTSSYNEQFF. The CDR3, as DNA: TGTGCCAGCAGCCCCAGCGGGACGAGCTCCTACAATGAGCAGTTCTTC.

The genes are TRBV7-3 and TRBJ2-5; TRBD1 matches at 7 bases. The length of the CDR3 is 15 residues. V lost 5 bases and J lost 5; bases outside the gene matches: 11. Looked up from germline, CDR1 is SGHTA and CDR2 is FQGTGA. CDR3 coding DNA: TGTGCCAGCAGCACAGGGGCTTTTGTTGAGGAGACCCAGTACTTC. Translated: CASSTGAFVEETQYF.

The chain recombines TRBV18 with TRBJ1-4, with 12 bases lining up with TRBD1. The ends lost 6 bases at V and 12 bases at J; junction bases unmatched: 11. CDR1 and CDR2 from the germline V gene are KGHSH and LQKENI. The CDR3 is 15 amino acids. CDR3 coding DNA: TGTGCCAGCTCCCCCCGGGACAGGGGGCGACTAGAACTGTTTTTT. It yields the protein CASSPRDRGRLELFF.

This clone has just one count. The chain carries TRBV11-2 and TRBJ2-7, with 13 bases matching TRBD2. Germline trimming cut 7 bases from V and 2 bases from J; bases unmatched to any gene: 11. Germline V gives CDR1 SGHAT, CDR2 FQNNGV. This CDR3 region has 17 residues. CDR3: CASTLRRTSGSPYEQYF. As DNA, the CDR3 is TGTGCCAGCACCTTGAGAAGGACTAGCGGGAGTCCCTACGAGCAGTACTTC. Full variable domain (rest looked up from reference TRBV11-2 and TRBJ2-7): EAGVAQSPRYKIIEKRQSVAFWCNPISGHATLYWYQQILGQGPKLLIQFQNNGVVDDSQLPKDRFSAERLKGVDSTLKIQPAKLEDSAVYLCASTLRRTSGSPYEQYFGPGTRLTVT.

The rearrangement uses TRBV5-1 and TRBJ2-7, with TRBD1 matching over 7 bases. The CDR3 is 15 residues long. J gave up 1 base and V 0 bases, and 4 bases lay outside the gene matches. Germline-derived CDR1 and CDR2 are SGHRS and YFSETQ. The DNA of the CDR3 is TGCGCCAGCAGCTTGGGTACAGGGGCTTCCTACGAGCAGTACTTC. This sequence encodes CASSLGTGASYEQYF.

V is TRBV11-2 and J is TRBJ2-7, with 8 bases identical to TRBD1. V was pared by 1 base and J by 4 bases, with 12 bases of the junction left unmatched. Germline V CDR1 and CDR2: SGHAT, FQNNGV. This CDR3 has 17 amino acids. The CDR3, as DNA: TGTGCCAGCAGCTTAGCCTCGGACAGGGCTACCCTATACGAGCAGTACTTC. It is translated as CASSLASDRATLYEQYF.

The V and J genes are TRBV4-1 and TRBJ2-7; TRBD2 matches at 10 bases. The ends lost 4 bases at V and 7 bases at J; junction bases unmatched: 10. This CDR3 comprises 15 residues. Germline CDR1 MGHRA, CDR2 YSYEKL. The CDR3 nucleotides are TGCGCCAGCAGCCTCGGAGCGGGAGGGCCGGGAGAGCAGTACTTC. It encodes CASSLGAGGPGEQYF.

This clone was seen more than once but under ten times. V gene TRBV7-9 combines with J gene TRBJ1-2; D is uncertain. V gave up 5 bases and J gave up 6 bases, with 16 bases separating them. Germline V CDR1 and CDR2: SEHNR, FQNEAQ (reference sequence). The CDR3 extends over 14 amino acids. This CDR3 is CASSMVTVPDGYTF. CDR3 DNA: TGTGCCAGCAGCATGGTAACAGTTCCAGATGGCTACACCTTC.

V gene TRBV9 combines with J gene TRBJ2-3; D gene ambiguous. The CDR3 extends over 13 amino acids. In germline, CDR1 is SGDLS, CDR2 YYNGEE. Trimming shortened V by 7 bases and J by 0 bases, and 9 bases separated the two germline ends. CDR3 protein: CASGAKSTDTQYF. CDR3 in DNA: TGTGCCAGCGGAGCGAAGAGCACAGATACGCAGTATTTT.

The rearrangement links TRBV9 to TRBJ2-3; D gene ambiguous. This CDR3 is 16 amino acids long. V was trimmed by 0 bases and J by 2 bases, leaving 13 bases between them. Germline lookup yields CDR1 SGDLS and CDR2 YYNGEE. CDR3 nucleotides: TGTGCCAGCAGCGTAGAGCAAGCCACAGACACAGATACGCAGTATTTT. Encoded protein: CASSVEQATDTDTQYF.